The 20 T cell receptor beta chains below all came from one sample that was sequenced in a study of cytomegalovirus exposure and HLA in healthy donors. The PCR contained 60 Vbeta and 13 Jbeta primers. Clones were read by immunoSEQ multiplex PCR, and TCRdb kept only the in-frame ones, dropping some. The sample has some 200,000 clones, about 80% seen once; the top ten hold 15% to 18%. Material: PBMCs. All receptors derive from a middle-aged man in good health and CMV-seronegative.

The CDR3 sequence is CASSSTSGRGNEQFF. The CDR3 nucleotides are TGTGCCAGCAGTTCCACTAGCGGGAGGGGGAATGAGCAGTTCTTC. The genes are TRBV5-5 and TRBJ2-1; 13 nucleotides line up with TRBD2. CDR1 is SGHKS and CDR2 is YYEKEE in the germline V gene (reference sequence). J lost 7 bases, V lost 5 bases, and 6 bases had no gene match. CDR3 length equals 15 residues.

The V and J genes are TRBV14 and TRBJ1-2; D is perhaps TRBD1 (5 bases). Germline V gene lookup returns CDR1 SGHDN and CDR2 FVKESK. CDR3 length equals 14 residues. Trimming took 4 bases from V and 8 from J, leaving 17 bases between them. The CDR3 nucleotides are TGTGCCAGCAGCCGAGAGGTCCTCGGGGGAGGCTACACCTTC. Amino acid sequence: CASSREVLGGGYTF.

The genes are TRBV27 and TRBJ1-2; possibly TRBD1 for D (6 bases). There are 14 residues in the CDR3. The V gene's germline CDR1 is MNHEY and CDR2 SMNVEV (reference sequence). Trimming pared 3 bases from V and 0 bases from J, leaving 8 bases between. DNA for the CDR3: TGTGCCAGCAGTTTCAGGGGACCTAACTATGGCTACACCTTC. Protein product: CASSFRGPNYGYTF.

This chain links TRBV2 with TRBJ1-5; 9 bases fit TRBD1. The V and J ends lost 5 bases and 7 bases, in that order; junction bases with no gene match: 6. Germline CDR1 is SNHLY and CDR2 is FYNNEI. This CDR3 has 14 amino acids. CDR3 region: CASSLQGASQPQHF. CDR3 DNA sequence: TGTGCCAGCAGTTTACAGGGGGCTTCGCAGCCCCAGCATTTT.

V gene TRBV4-2 combines with J gene TRBJ2-3; no clear D. V was clipped by 4 bases and J by 1 base, with 12 bases between them. The CDR3 is 15 amino acids. Germline V gene lookup returns CDR1 LGHNA and CDR2 YNFKEQ. CDR3 region: CASSPGVRGTDTQYF. As DNA, the CDR3 is TGTGCCAGCAGCCCTGGTGTGCGAGGCACAGATACGCAGTATTTT.

To note about this clone: This sample also contains other DNA sequences that code for the same CDR3. V usage is TRBV19 and J usage is TRBJ2-5; TRBD1 agrees at 9 bases. The CDR3 spans 14 residues. CDR1 is LNHDA, CDR2 SQIVND, per germline (reference sequence). V was pared by 5 bases and J by 7 bases, with 8 bases of the junction left unmatched. CDR3 bases: TGTGCCAGTAGTGCAGGACAGGGGAGTGGGACCCAGTACTTC. It specifies CASSAGQGSGTQYF.

The CDR3 nucleotides are TGTGCCAGCAGCGGGGGCGGATACACAGATACGCAGTATTTT. This translates into CASSGGGYTDTQYF. This chain joins TRBV9 and TRBJ2-3; a possible D gene is TRBD1 (5 bases). Trimming removed 3 bases at V and 2 bases at J, with 10 bases between. In germline, CDR1 is SGDLS, CDR2 YYNGEE. The CDR3 extends over 14 amino acids. The entire variable domain, with the rest obtained from reference TRBV9 and TRBJ2-3, is as follows: DSGVTQTPKHLITATGQRVTLRCSPRSGDLSVYWYQQSLDQGLQFLIQYYNGEERAKGNILERFSAQQFPDLHSELNLSSLELGDSALYFCASSGGGYTDTQYFGPGTRLTVL.

This clone was found a few times. V usage is TRBV27 and J usage is TRBJ1-2; no definite D call. Germline V lookup: CDR1 MNHEY, CDR2 SMNVEV (reference sequence). V was shortened by 4 bases and J by 5 bases, with 8 bases between the two germline ends. The CDR3 contains 12 residues. CDR3 nucleotides: TGTGCCAGCAGTTCCGGTTATTATGGCTACACCTTC. Its translation is CASSSGYYGYTF.

The chain recombines TRBV2 with TRBJ1-5, with unresolved D. Looked up from germline, CDR1 is SNHLY and CDR2 is FYNNEI. V dropped 6 bases and J dropped 4 bases, with 16 bases sitting between them. The CDR3 loop spans 15 amino acids. The CDR3 DNA sequence: TGTGCCAGCAGGGCCGCCGGGGTAGAGAATCAGCCCCAGCATTTT. It specifies CASRAAGVENQPQHF.

Comments on this clone: This may be a read error, as it is one base from a much larger clone. The rearrangement links TRBV5-6 to TRBJ2-7, with D unclear. Looked up from germline, CDR1 is SGHDT and CDR2 is YYEEEE. The CDR3 consists of 11 residues. V was pared by 3 bases and J by 2 bases, with 3 bases between. The DNA of the CDR3 is TGTGCCAGCAGCTCCGCCTACGAGCAGTACTTC. This encodes CASSSAYEQYF.

This clone was detected once. The chain carries TRBV5-6 and TRBJ2-2; TRBD1 matches at 8 bases. The trim removed 2 bases at V and 5 bases at J, leaving 5 bases unmatched. Germline CDR1 reads SGHDT; CDR2 reads YYEEEE. CDR3 length: 15 amino acids. The CDR3 DNA is TGTGCCAGCAGCTTCCCAGGGGGCCGGACCGGGGAGCTGTTTTTT. Amino acid sequence: CASSFPGGRTGELFF. Using reference TRBV5-6 and TRBJ2-2 for the parts outside the CDR3, the full variable domain is DAGVTQSPTHLIKTRGQQVTLRCSPKSGHDTVSWYQQALGQGPQFIFQYYEEEERQRGNFPDRFSGHQFPNYSSELNVNALLLGDSALYLCASSFPGGRTGELFFGEGSRLTVL.

This rearrangement joins TRBV4-3 to TRBJ2-3, with D unclear. The CDR3 is 14 residues long. V lost 0 bases, J lost 2 bases, and 6 bases lay in between. CDR1 is LGHNA and CDR2 is YSLEER in the germline V gene. CDR3 nucleotides: TGCGCCAGCAGCCAAGATAGTGCCACAGATACGCAGTATTTT. Translating gives CASSQDSATDTQYF.

CDR3 sequence (DNA): TGTGCCAGCAGTTCTGCCGGGACTAGCGCCAAAAAAGAAGATACGCAGTATTTT. It translates to CASSSAGTSAKKEDTQYF. The rearrangement joins TRBV27 to TRBJ2-3; TRBD2 agrees at 10 bases. CDR1 is MNHEY, CDR2 SMNVEV, per germline (reference sequence). CDR3 size: 18 residues. The trim removed 4 bases at V and 5 bases at J, leaving 15 bases unmatched.

J is TRBJ1-4 and V is TRBV7-9, with a possible D match to TRBD1 (6 bases). The germline gives CDR1 SEHNR, CDR2 FQNEAQ (reference sequence). V was shortened by 5 bases and J by 4 bases, with 11 bases between the two germline ends. CDR3 size: 14 residues. CDR3 loop: CASSLDSFNEKLFF. CDR3 sequence (DNA): TGTGCCAGCAGCCTGGACAGCTTTAATGAAAAACTGTTTTTT. The full variable domain, completed using reference TRBV7-9 and TRBJ1-4, is DTGVSQNPRHKITKRGQNVTFRCDPISEHNRLYWYRQTLGQGPEFLTYFQNEAQLEKSRLLSDRFSAERPKGSFSTLEIQRTEQGDSAMYLCASSLDSFNEKLFFGSGTQLSVL.

This chain links TRBV7-2 with TRBJ2-1; tentative D call: TRBD1 (6 bases). CDR3 length: 13 residues. Trimming took 5 bases from V and 5 from J, leaving 10 bases between them. Germline V gene data show CDR1 as SGHTA and CDR2 as FQGNSA. CDR3 DNA: TGTGCCAGCAGCCGACAGGTTAACAATGAGCAGTTCTTC. Protein sequence: CASSRQVNNEQFF.

This CDR3 is CASSRTLRGGRYTEAFF. CDR3 DNA: TGCGCCAGCAGCCGGACCCTGAGGGGGGGCCGGTACACTGAAGCTTTCTTT. The chain links TRBV4-3 to TRBJ1-1; a weak D match, TRBD1 (6 bases). V was clipped by 4 bases and J by 3 bases, with 21 bases between them. Germline assignment: CDR1 LGHNA and CDR2 YSLEER. The CDR3 is made up of 17 amino acids.

The chain uses TRBV18 and TRBJ2-7; tentative D call: TRBD1 (6 bases). The CDR3 is made up of 14 amino acids. The germline V gene encodes CDR1 KGHSH and CDR2 LQKENI. V lost 1 base to trimming and J lost 7 bases, with 14 bases between them. The CDR3 region has the DNA TGTGCCAGCTCACCACGTCAGGGGACGCGGGAGCAGTACTTC. It encodes CASSPRQGTREQYF.

The chain is built from TRBV5-4 and TRBJ2-1; TRBD1 agrees at 7 bases. J was trimmed by 3 bases and V by 1 base; bases with no gene match: 1. Germline loops: CDR1 SGHNT, CDR2 YYREEE (reference sequence). The CDR3 has 14 amino acids. CDR3 DNA: TGTGCCAGCAGCTTGTGGGACAGCTACAATGAGCAGTTCTTC. Amino acids: CASSLWDSYNEQFF.

The chain carries TRBV13 and TRBJ2-1; D not certain. Germline-derived CDR1 and CDR2 are PRHDT and FYEKMQ (reference sequence). The CDR3 sequence is 13 residues long. V was shortened by 2 bases and J by 5 bases, with 7 bases between the two germline ends. Here the CDR3 DNA reads TGTGCCAGCAGCTTAACTAAGAACAATGAGCAGTTCTTC. Residues: CASSLTKNNEQFF.

This rearrangement joins TRBV4-3 to TRBJ1-1; a weak D match, TRBD1 (5 bases). This CDR3 contains 17 residues. V lost 3 bases, J lost 3 bases, and 20 bases lay in between. Germline lookup yields CDR1 LGHNA and CDR2 YSLEER. The CDR3 sequence: CASSHRTFGGLYTEAFF. The CDR3 DNA is TGCGCCAGCAGCCACCGAACTTTCGGGGGATTGTACACTGAAGCTTTCTTT.